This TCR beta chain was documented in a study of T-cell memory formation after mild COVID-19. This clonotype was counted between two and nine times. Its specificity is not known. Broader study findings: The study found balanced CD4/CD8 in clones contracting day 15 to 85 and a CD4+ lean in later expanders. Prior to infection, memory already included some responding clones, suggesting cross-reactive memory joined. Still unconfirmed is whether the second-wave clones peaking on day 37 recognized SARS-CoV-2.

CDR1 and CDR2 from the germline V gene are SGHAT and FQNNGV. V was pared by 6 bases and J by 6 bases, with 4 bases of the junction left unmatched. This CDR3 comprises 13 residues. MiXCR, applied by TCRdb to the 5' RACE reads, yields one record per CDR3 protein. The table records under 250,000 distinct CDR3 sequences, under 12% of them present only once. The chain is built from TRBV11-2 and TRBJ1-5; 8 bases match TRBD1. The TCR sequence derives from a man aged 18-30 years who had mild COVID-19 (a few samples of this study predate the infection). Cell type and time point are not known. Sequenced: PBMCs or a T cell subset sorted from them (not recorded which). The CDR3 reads CASSNRGGQPQHF. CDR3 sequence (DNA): TGTGCCAGCAGTAACAGGGGGGGTCAGCCCCAGCATTTT.